The source of this T cell receptor (beta chain) is a study of T cell repertoires in cytomegalovirus infection. Study at large: From public TCR beta signatures came an indication of both CMV infection and matching HLA type. Study results and limitations: There were HLA-C-restricted CMV-specific TCR beta clonotypes dominating the ex vivo response. Based on cumulative public TCR beta family frequency, carriers of CMV plus the relevant HLA were identified.

This clonotype appeared a few times. No antigen is known for it. TCRdb processed the reads anew with MiXCR; each CDR3 protein has one entry. The repertoire includes hundreds of thousands of distinct CDR3 sequences, 10% to 12% of them detected once, and 10% to 13% sits in the top ten. This TCR came from a human donor in good health (CMV status not recorded). Some clones in this sample may be carry-over from other donors' samples. Specimen: PBMCs.

Here the CDR3 DNA reads TGTGCCAGCAGACTAGCGGGGACCCTAGGCACAGATACGCAGTATTTT. Translating gives CASRLAGTLGTDTQYF. This rearrangement joins TRBV6-2 or TRBV6-3 to TRBJ2-3, with TRBD2 identical over 10 bases. Losses at the gene ends were 6 bases for V and 1 base for J; bases not matched to a gene: 7. This CDR3 region has 16 residues. CDR1 and CDR2 from the germline V gene are MNHEY and SVGEGT.